The 5 T cell receptor beta chains reported below all come from one sample, sequenced in a study of T cells in Graves' hyperthyroidism and ophthalmopathy. TCR beta CDR3 regions were amplified from RNA. The TCR CDR3 first-round RT-PCR relied on the HTBI primer set. TCRdb redid the calling of the multiplex PCR reads with MiXCR, one entry per CDR3 protein. The data hold hundreds of thousands of distinct CDR3 sequences, with 15% to 20% observed a single time. The specimen sequenced was blood. These receptor sequences come from a man aged 35 to 55 with Graves' ophthalmopathy.

The V and J genes are TRBV9 and TRBJ2-7, with TRBD1 as a possible D gene (6 bases). The germline gives CDR1 SGDLS, CDR2 YYNGEE. V lost 0 bases and J 3 bases, leaving 13 bases between the germline ends. The CDR3 totals 15 residues. For the CDR3, the DNA is TGTGCCAGCAGCGTAGACCCTCCGGACAGCTACGAGCAGTACTTC. Translation: CASSVDPPDSYEQYF.

The table lists this clonotype with many counts. The chain joins TRBV11-2 to TRBJ2-1, with 9 bases aligning to TRBD1. Per the germline V gene, CDR1 is SGHAT and CDR2 is FQNNGV. J was trimmed by 6 bases and V by 2 bases; bases with no gene match: 8. There are 16 residues in the CDR3. CDR3 in DNA: TGTGCCAGCAGCTTACGAGGAGGGACAGGGATCAATGAGCAGTTCTTC. Translated: CASSLRGGTGINEQFF.

This sequence joins TRBV6-2 or TRBV6-3 and TRBJ2-3; 8 bases line up with TRBD2. In germline, CDR1 is MNHEY, CDR2 SVGEGT. The length of the CDR3 is 16 residues. The junction had 10 bases not matched to a gene; V was cut back by 5 bases and J by 3 bases. In nucleotides, the CDR3 is TGTGCCAGCAGTGTCGCAAGCGGGGGAGAAACAGATACGCAGTATTTT. Its translation is CASSVASGGETDTQYF.

The chain has TRBV2 and TRBJ2-7; the D gene is possibly TRBD2 (6 bases). There are 14 residues in the CDR3. V lost 8 bases, J lost 3 bases, and 17 bases lay in between. CDR1 and CDR2 from the germline V gene are SNHLY and FYNNEI. CDR3 amino acids: CASAKEGTIYEQYF. The CDR3 DNA reads as TGTGCCAGCGCAAAGGAGGGGACGATCTACGAGCAGTACTTC.

V is TRBV11-2 and J is TRBJ2-1; 13 bases are a match to TRBD2. The CDR3 runs to 18 residues. Germline values: CDR1 SGHAT, CDR2 FQNNGV. After removal of 2 bases from V and 8 bases from J, the junction contained 12 bases not matched to a gene. The CDR3 sequence is CASSLPTRTSGRGHEQFF. The CDR3 nucleotides read TGTGCCAGCAGCTTACCTACTCGGACTAGCGGGAGAGGGCATGAGCAGTTCTTC.